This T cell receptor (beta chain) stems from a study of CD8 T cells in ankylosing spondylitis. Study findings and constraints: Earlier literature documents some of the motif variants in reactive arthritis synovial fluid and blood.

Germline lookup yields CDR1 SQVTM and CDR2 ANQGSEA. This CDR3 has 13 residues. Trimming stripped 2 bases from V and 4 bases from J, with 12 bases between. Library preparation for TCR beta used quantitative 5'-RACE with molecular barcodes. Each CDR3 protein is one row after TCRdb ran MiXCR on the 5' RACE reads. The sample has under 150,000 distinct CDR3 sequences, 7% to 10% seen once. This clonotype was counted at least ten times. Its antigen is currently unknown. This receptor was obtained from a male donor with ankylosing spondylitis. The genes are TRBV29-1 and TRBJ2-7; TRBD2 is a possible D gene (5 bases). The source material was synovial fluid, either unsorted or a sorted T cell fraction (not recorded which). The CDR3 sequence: CSVESFPGYEQYF. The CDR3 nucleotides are TGCAGCGTTGAAAGTTTTCCGGGGTACGAGCAGTACTTC.